This TCR beta chain was recovered during a study of technical replicates of blood from a handful of donors. The table came from immunoSEQ multiplex PCR; TCRdb's copy has only in-frame clones and leaves some out. The sample contains some 77,000 clones, roughly 90% of which appear only once. This CDR3 contains 13 residues. V lost 0 bases and J 4 bases, leaving 8 bases between the germline ends. Germline V CDR1 and CDR2: SGHDT, YYEEEE. The TCR sequence derives from a human donor in good health. Sequencing was performed on T cells isolated from PBMCs. The chain recombines TRBV5-6 with TRBJ2-7; no clear D. The CDR3 here is CASSLERGYEQYF. Written as DNA, the CDR3 is TGTGCCAGCAGCTTGGAAAGAGGTTACGAGCAGTACTTC.